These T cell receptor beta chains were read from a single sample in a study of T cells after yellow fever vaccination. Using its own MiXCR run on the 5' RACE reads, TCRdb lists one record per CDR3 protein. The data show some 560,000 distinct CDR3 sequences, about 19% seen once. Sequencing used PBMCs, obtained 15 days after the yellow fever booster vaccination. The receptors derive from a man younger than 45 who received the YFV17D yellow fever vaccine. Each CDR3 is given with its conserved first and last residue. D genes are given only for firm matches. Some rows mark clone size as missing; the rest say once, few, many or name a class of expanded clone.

CASSLGEFRQETQYF TGTGCCAGCAGCTTAGGGGAGTTCCGCCAAGAGACCCAGTACTTC NA TRBJ2-5 NA TRBV7-9
CASRPGLAGYEQYF TGTGCCAGCAGACCTGGACTAGCGGGGTACGAGCAGTACTTC NA TRBJ2-7 TRBD2 TRBV27
CASSLVEGLSSYEQYF TGTGCCAGCAGCTTAGTCGAGGGGCTTAGCTCCTACGAGCAGTACTTC few TRBJ2-7 NA TRBV7-2
CASSLDSGRAGINEQFF TGTGCCAGCAGCTTAGATAGCGGGAGGGCCGGGATCAATGAGCAGTTCTTC NA TRBJ2-1 TRBD2 TRBV7-8
CASISRCQENEQYF TGCGCCAGCATCTCAAGGTGTCAGGAGAACGAGCAGTACTTC NA TRBJ2-7 NA TRBV23-1
CSARGQPFNYGYTF TGCAGTGCTAGAGGACAGCCTTTTAACTATGGCTACACCTTC NA TRBJ1-2 NA TRBV20-1
CASSSYRASGGEQYF TGCGCCAGCAGCTCCTACAGGGCCTCCGGGGGGGAGCAGTACTTC NA TRBJ2-7 NA TRBV5-1
CSNRFAGEVADEAFF TGCAGCAACCGGTTCGCAGGGGAGGTAGCCGATGAAGCTTTCTTT NA TRBJ1-1 NA TRBV29-1
CASSLWMTENSPLHF TGTGCCAGCAGCTTGTGGATGACAGAGAATTCACCCCTCCACTTT many TRBJ1-6 NA TRBV5-5
CASSLGGTRSTDTQYF TGCGCCAGCAGCTTGGGCGGGACACGAAGCACAGATACGCAGTATTTT few TRBJ2-3 NA TRBV5-1
CASSSDRGHTEAFF TGCGCCAGCAGCTCGGACAGGGGGCACACTGAAGCTTTCTTT few TRBJ1-1 TRBD1 TRBV5-1
CASSEKGELFF TGTGCCAGCAGTGAGAAGGGGGAGCTGTTTTTT NA TRBJ2-2 NA TRBV2
CASSYSTGFDEQYF TGTGCCAGCAGTTACTCGACGGGGTTCGACGAGCAGTACTTC NA TRBJ2-7 NA TRBV6-5
CASSPVAGTNQPQHF TGTGCCAGCAGCCCCGTGGCAGGGACCAATCAGCCCCAGCATTTT few TRBJ1-5 NA TRBV7-2
CASSPQWGEETQYF TGTGCCAGCAGCCCGCAGTGGGGGGAAGAGACCCAGTACTTC few TRBJ2-5 NA TRBV3-1
CAISESKSTANTGELFF TGTGCCATCAGTGAGTCGAAGTCGACAGCGAACACCGGGGAGCTGTTTTTT NA TRBJ2-2 NA TRBV10-3
CASTLTSGSYEQYF TGTGCCAGCACTTTAACTAGCGGGTCCTACGAGCAGTACTTC NA TRBJ2-7 TRBD2 TRBV6-5
CASSEGRGQPQHF TGTGCCAGCAGCGAGGGACGCGGTCAGCCCCAGCATTTT NA TRBJ1-5 NA TRBV9
CSAVKEGLQPQHF TGCAGTGCTGTAAAAGAGGGACTTCAGCCCCAGCATTTT few TRBJ1-5 NA TRBV20-1
CSVVVRGGKLFF TGCAGCGTTGTGGTCAGGGGGGGAAAACTGTTTTTT few TRBJ1-4 TRBD1 TRBV29-1
CSAGPGQDFYEQYF TGCAGTGCTGGGCCGGGACAGGATTTCTACGAGCAGTACTTC NA TRBJ2-7 TRBD1 TRBV20-1
CSVGQGATYEQYF TGCAGCGTTGGACAGGGGGCGACCTACGAGCAGTACTTC few TRBJ2-7 TRBD1 TRBV29-1
CATSRDKKGGIQYF TGTGCCACCAGCAGAGATAAGAAGGGCGGCATTCAGTACTTC few TRBJ2-4 NA TRBV15
CASSLVAGLLNQETQYF TGTGCCAGCAGTTTAGTAGCGGGGCTCCTGAATCAAGAGACCCAGTACTTC few TRBJ2-5 TRBD2 TRBV12-3/TRBV12-4
CSARPGQDTQYF TGCAGTGCTAGACCGGGACAGGATACGCAGTATTTT NA TRBJ2-3 TRBD1 TRBV20-1
CAISESYGEQFF TGTGCCATCAGTGAGTCGTACGGAGAGCAGTTCTTC NA TRBJ2-1 NA TRBV10-3
CASATSGGYNEQFF TGTGCCAGCGCCACTAGCGGGGGATACAATGAGCAGTTCTTC NA TRBJ2-1 TRBD2 TRBV3-1
CATQGPTSGSADTQYF TGTGCCACCCAAGGGCCGACTAGCGGGAGTGCAGATACGCAGTATTTT few TRBJ2-3 TRBD2 TRBV4-2
CASSPRGHEQYF TGTGCCAGCAGCCCCAGGGGCCACGAGCAGTACTTC NA TRBJ2-7 NA TRBV3-1
CSGAGLSSSYEQYF TGCAGTGGCGCGGGACTCTCCAGCTCCTACGAGCAGTACTTC NA TRBJ2-7 NA TRBV20-1
CASSFLGGKHNEQFF TGTGCCAGCAGTTTTTTGGGGGGAAAACACAATGAGCAGTTCTTC NA TRBJ2-1 NA TRBV28
CASASGTGNYEQYF TGTGCTAGTGCCTCCGGGACAGGGAACTACGAGCAGTACTTC NA TRBJ2-7 TRBD1 TRBV12-5
CASSQASAVRELFF TGTGCCAGCAGCCAAGCGAGCGCCGTCCGGGAGCTGTTTTTT NA TRBJ2-2 NA TRBV3-1
CASSLGSGRASYNEQFF TGTGCCAGCAGCTTAGGGAGCGGGAGGGCCTCCTACAATGAGCAGTTCTTC few TRBJ2-1 TRBD2 TRBV7-3
CASSKNRAGDTQYF TGCGCCAGCAGCAAAAACAGGGCAGGGGATACGCAGTATTTT few TRBJ2-3 NA TRBV5-1
CASSLVATSGSGELFF TGTGCCAGCAGCTTAGTCGCGACTAGCGGCTCCGGGGAGCTGTTTTTT few TRBJ2-2 TRBD2 TRBV7-7
CASGGQVKETQYF TGTGCCAGCGGGGGACAGGTTAAAGAGACCCAGTACTTC few TRBJ2-5 TRBD1 TRBV6-1
CASSEFQGLLYEQYF TGTGCCAGCAGTGAATTCCAGGGGCTTCTCTACGAGCAGTACTTC NA TRBJ2-7 NA TRBV25-1
CASSSAGTQVGDTQYF TGTGCCAGCAGCAGCGCCGGGACTCAGGTGGGGGATACGCAGTATTTT NA TRBJ2-3 NA TRBV11-1
CASSLAGQGRIAFF TGTGCCAGCAGCTTGGCCGGACAGGGGAGAATAGCTTTCTTT few TRBJ1-1 TRBD1 TRBV5-6
CASMSRLVDTDTQYF TGTGCCAGCATGTCTCGCCTAGTTGACACAGATACGCAGTATTTT few TRBJ2-3 NA TRBV6-2/TRBV6-3
CASSREVAGEAFF TGCGCCAGCAGCCGAGAAGTGGCAGGGGAGGCTTTCTTT NA TRBJ1-1 NA TRBV4-3
CSASRRGGTYNEQFF TGCAGTGCTAGTAGGCGGGGAGGGACCTACAATGAGCAGTTCTTC once TRBJ2-1 TRBD2 TRBV20-1
CASNPVGAEQFF TGTGCCAGCAATCCTGTAGGGGCAGAGCAGTTCTTC NA TRBJ2-1 NA TRBV6-5
CASCSKNIQYF TGTGCCAGCTGTAGCAAAAACATTCAGTACTTC many TRBJ2-4 NA TRBV12-3/TRBV12-4
CASSYNSPLHF TGTGCCAGCAGTTATAATTCACCCCTCCACTTT NA TRBJ1-6 NA TRBV7-2
CASGAGEGEQFF TGCGCCAGCGGTGCGGGAGAAGGTGAGCAGTTCTTC few TRBJ2-1 TRBD2 TRBV10-2
CASSSGLALKTQYF TGTGCCAGCAGTTCGGGACTAGCGTTGAAGACCCAGTACTTC NA TRBJ2-5 TRBD2 TRBV12-3/TRBV12-4
CASSQDRLAPPKEQYF TGTGCCAGCAGCCAAGACAGGCTAGCCCCCCCGAAGGAGCAGTACTTC few TRBJ2-7 NA TRBV7-2
CASSGTSGRAGEQYF TGTGCCAGCAGCGGTACTAGCGGGAGGGCAGGCGAGCAGTACTTC NA TRBJ2-7 TRBD2 TRBV9
CASSPAFETDTQYF TGTGCCAGCAGTCCCGCCTTTGAGACAGATACGCAGTATTTT few TRBJ2-3 NA TRBV28
CASSSSHTGATEAFF TGTGCCAGCAGTTCTTCACACACAGGGGCAACTGAAGCTTTCTTT few TRBJ1-1 TRBD1 TRBV28
CASSGTNRDNEQFF TGTGCCAGCAGCGGGACTAACAGGGACAATGAGCAGTTCTTC NA TRBJ2-1 NA TRBV12-3/TRBV12-4
CASSDFNSPLHF TGTGCCAGCAGCGATTTCAATTCACCCCTCCACTTT few TRBJ1-6 NA TRBV7-8
CATSDGRFSYNEQFF TGTGCCACCAGTGACGGCCGGTTCTCCTACAATGAGCAGTTCTTC few TRBJ2-1 NA TRBV24-1
CSVRTGTSYNEQFF TGCAGCGTCCGAACCGGGACTAGCTACAATGAGCAGTTCTTC NA TRBJ2-1 TRBD2 TRBV29-1
CATTGQAPYEQYF TGTGCCACCACGGGGCAGGCCCCCTACGAGCAGTACTTC few TRBJ2-7 NA TRBV28
CASKQVGKNTEAFF TGTGCCAGCAAGCAGGTGGGGAAGAACACTGAAGCTTTCTTT NA TRBJ1-1 NA TRBV7-9
CASRFMGDTQYF TGTGCCAGCAGGTTCATGGGAGATACGCAGTATTTT few TRBJ2-3 NA TRBV12-3/TRBV12-4